A selection of T cell receptor beta chains follows, all from one sample in a study of control samples from healthy donors and cancer patients. Measured with immunoSEQ multiplex PCR; TCRdb has only the in-frame clones, and not every one. This table holds some 120,000 clones, roughly 93% found once. The sequenced sample consisted of blood. These receptors all come from a man in his thirties or forties in good health. The CDR3 runs from the conserved cysteine through the conserved F or W. The D gene is left open where the match is weak. The size entry is marked missing in some rows and otherwise reads once, few, many or a size class.

d_call j_call clone_size v_call cdr3_nt cdr3_aa
TRBD1 TRBJ1-1 . TRBV11-2 TGTGCCAGCAGCTTGGGTGACAGGGGGCGTTCGGGCACTGAAGCTTTCTTT CASSLGDRGRSGTEAFF
TRBD1 TRBJ2-3 . TRBV27 TGTGCCAGCAGTTACCGCGGGACAGGCGAACTCACAGATACGCAGTATTTT CASSYRGTGELTDTQYF
. TRBJ1-3 . TRBV9 TGTGCCAGCAGCGTAGCTACCGGATCTATATCTGGAAACACCATATATTTT CASSVATGSISGNTIYF
. TRBJ1-1 . TRBV5-1 TGCGCCAGCAGCACCAGACACGCGAACACTGAAGCTTTCTTT CASSTRHANTEAFF
. TRBJ2-1 . TRBV15 TGTGCCACCAGCAGAGAGGGGGGAGTGGGCAATGAGCAGTTCTTC CATSREGGVGNEQFF
. TRBJ1-1 . TRBV11-3 TGTGCCAGCAGCCTCCGCCCGATTGGGAACACTGAAGCTTTCTTT CASSLRPIGNTEAFF
. TRBJ2-3 . TRBV11-2 TGTGCCAGCAGCTTCACCCGGACAGATACGCAGTATTTT CASSFTRTDTQYF
. TRBJ1-5 . TRBV28 TGTGCCACCTTGCTTGGGGTTGGCAATCAGCCCCAGCATTTT CATLLGVGNQPQHF
. TRBJ2-2 . TRBV7-9 TGTGCCAGCAGCCCTGGGGACACGATCGCGAACACCGGGGAGCTGTTTTTT CASSPGDTIANTGELFF
. TRBJ1-4 . TRBV18 TGTGCCAGCTCACCACCGGGTCTAAGGGACGGAGGTGAAAAACTGTTTTTT CASSPPGLRDGGEKLFF
TRBD1 TRBJ2-1 . TRBV9 TGTGCCAGCAGCCCACGATCTTACCGGGACAGATATTACAATGAGCAGTTCTTC CASSPRSYRDRYYNEQFF
. TRBJ2-3 . TRBV19 TGTGCCAGTAGTACCACAGCAGATACGCAGTATTTT CASSTTADTQYF
. TRBJ1-5 . TRBV6-5 TGTGCCAGCACCGGTGGGAGTTCGGCCCAGCATTTT CASTGGSSAQHF
TRBD1 TRBJ1-1 . TRBV6-1 TGTGCCAGCAGTGACCGAGGGGACAGAGGGTTTCGGCTTCCGGACACTGAAGCTTTCTTT CASSDRGDRGFRLPDTEAFF
. TRBJ1-2 . TRBV11-2 TGTGCCAGCAGCTTACGGTCGACCGGCTACACCTTC CASSLRSTGYTF
. TRBJ1-1 . TRBV28 TGTGCCACATTCCCTAGGGTTGGGGACACTGAAGCTTTCTTT CATFPRVGDTEAFF
. TRBJ2-3 . TRBV3-1/TRBV3-2 TGTGCCAGCAGCCCCGGGGGGCTTGGTACGCAGTATTTT CASSPGGLGTQYF
. TRBJ2-7 . TRBV4-1 TGCGCCAGCAGCCAACAAATTCAGAGCCGGGACACGGGGGTCGAGCAGTACTTC CASSQQIQSRDTGVEQYF
TRBD1 TRBJ1-5 . TRBV6-2/TRBV6-3 TGTGCCAGCAGTCGTGGGGACAGCAAACTTAATCAGCCCCAGCATTTT CASSRGDSKLNQPQHF
TRBD2 TRBJ2-1 . TRBV5-1 TGCGCCAGCAGCACGCGGACTAGCGGGGGCCTCCGTCTTAGGAGCTCCTACAATGAGCAGTTCTTC CASSTRTSGGLRLRSSYNEQFF
TRBD2 TRBJ2-7 . TRBV6-6 TGTGCCAGCAGACCCCCCGGGGGGGGATCCTACGAGCAGTACTTC CASRPPGGGSYEQYF
. TRBJ2-1 . TRBV12-5 TGTGCTAGTGGCTCTACCTCGGACCCCCGCGAGGGCCATGAGCAGTTCTTC CASGSTSDPREGHEQFF
. TRBJ1-3 . TRBV5-6 TGTGCCAGCAGCTTGGGGGGCGGTGGAAACACCATATATTTT CASSLGGGGNTIYF
. TRBJ2-7 . TRBV28 TGTGCCAGCAGTTTATTAGGGGGGGCGAGGTACGAGCAGTACTTC CASSLLGGARYEQYF
. TRBJ2-1 . TRBV27 TGTGCCAGCAGTCAGACTAGGAATTCCTACAATGAGCAGTTCTTC CASSQTRNSYNEQFF
TRBD2 TRBJ2-3 . TRBV10-3 TGTGCCATCGGGCGGGGACTAGCGGGCAGCACAGATACGCAGTATTTT CAIGRGLAGSTDTQYF
TRBD1 TRBJ1-1 . TRBV7-3 TGTGCCAGCAGCTTCGACAGGGGGCCGGGGAGGGGTTTCTTT CASSFDRGPGRGFF
. TRBJ1-2 . TRBV7-9 TGTGCCAGCAGCTCGAACAGGGTCCTAAACTATGGCTACACCTTC CASSSNRVLNYGYTF
TRBD2 TRBJ2-7 . TRBV19 TGTGCCAGTAGTCCCGGGACTAGCGGCACCTACGAGCAGTACTTC CASSPGTSGTYEQYF
. TRBJ1-1 . TRBV11-2 TGTGCCAGCAGCTTAGATCGGGCAGAGGGGATGAACACTGAAGCTTTCTTT CASSLDRAEGMNTEAFF
. TRBJ1-5 . TRBV19 TGTGCCAGTAGTATAGGGGGGTTGGGTCAGCCCCAGCATTTT CASSIGGLGQPQHF
. TRBJ1-3 . TRBV27 TGTGCCAGCAGGCCCCTCGACGGAAGAAACACCATATATTTT CASRPLDGRNTIYF
. TRBJ2-6 . TRBV14 TGTGCCAGCAGCCCTCGACAGTTAAGCTCTGGGGCCAACGTCCTGACTTTC CASSPRQLSSGANVLTF
. TRBJ1-1 . TRBV14 TGTGCCAGCAGCCAAGACGGGCGGAACACTGAAGCTTTCTTT CASSQDGRNTEAFF
. TRBJ2-7 . TRBV13 TGTGCCAGCAGCTTAGGCGAGGGGTACGAGCAGTACTTC CASSLGEGYEQYF
. TRBJ2-3 . TRBV5-1 TGCGCCAGCAGCTCTGAAACGGGCACAGATACGCAGTATTTT CASSSETGTDTQYF
TRBD2 TRBJ2-5 . TRBV30 TGTGCCTGGAGTGTACAGGAGACTAGCTCAAAAGAGACCCAGTACTTC CAWSVQETSSKETQYF
TRBD1 TRBJ2-5 . TRBV6-6 TGTGCCAGCAGGGCCCCGGGACAGGGGAGGGAGACCCAGTACTTC CASRAPGQGRETQYF
TRBD2 TRBJ2-1 . TRBV5-1 TGCGCCAGCAGGAGGGACTCTGTACTGGCGGGGGGTTCAGATGAGCAGTTCTTC CASRRDSVLAGGSDEQFF
. TRBJ2-3 . TRBV27 TGTGCCAGCAGTCCCCCCACAGATACGCAGTATTTT CASSPPTDTQYF
TRBD1 TRBJ2-3 . TRBV10-3 TGTGCCATCAGCCGGACAGGGGGAATAAGCACAGATACGCAGTATTTT CAISRTGGISTDTQYF
. TRBJ2-2 once TRBV12-5 TGTGCTAGTGGTTTGTCCCCTTGGGGAGAAACCGGGGAGCTGTTTTTT CASGLSPWGETGELFF